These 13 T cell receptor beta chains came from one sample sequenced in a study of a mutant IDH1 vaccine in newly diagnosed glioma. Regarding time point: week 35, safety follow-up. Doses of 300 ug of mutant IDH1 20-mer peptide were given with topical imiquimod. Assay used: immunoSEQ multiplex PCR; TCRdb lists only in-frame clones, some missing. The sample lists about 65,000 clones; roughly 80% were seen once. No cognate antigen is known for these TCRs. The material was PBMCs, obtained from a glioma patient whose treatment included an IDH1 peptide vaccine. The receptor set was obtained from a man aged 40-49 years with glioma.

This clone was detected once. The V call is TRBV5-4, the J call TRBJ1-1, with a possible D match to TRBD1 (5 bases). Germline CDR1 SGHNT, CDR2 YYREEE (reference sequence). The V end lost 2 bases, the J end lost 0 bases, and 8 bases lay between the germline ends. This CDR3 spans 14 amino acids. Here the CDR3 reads CASSFDRLNTEAFF. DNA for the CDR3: TGTGCCAGCAGCTTCGACAGACTGAACACTGAAGCTTTCTTT.

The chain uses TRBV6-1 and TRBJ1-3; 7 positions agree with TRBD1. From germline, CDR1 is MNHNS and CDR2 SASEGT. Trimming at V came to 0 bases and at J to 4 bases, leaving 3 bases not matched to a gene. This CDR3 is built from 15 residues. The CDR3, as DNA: TGTGCCAGCAGTGAAGCGGAGGACAGGGGAAACACCATATATTTT. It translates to CASSEAEDRGNTIYF.

The CDR3 region is CASSIAFGTSDLYEQYF. For the CDR3, the DNA is TGTGCCAGTAGTATAGCTTTCGGGACTAGCGATCTCTACGAGCAGTACTTC. V usage is TRBV19 and J usage is TRBJ2-7; 10 nucleotides match TRBD2. The ends lost 1 base at V and 3 bases at J; junction bases unmatched: 9. This CDR3 has 17 amino acids. Germline assignment: CDR1 LNHDA and CDR2 SQIVND (reference sequence).

The chain's CDR3 is CASSLQGGGYEKLFF. DNA of the CDR3: TGTGCCAGCAGTCTTCAAGGGGGAGGGTATGAAAAACTGTTTTTT. This chain uses TRBV7-2 with TRBJ1-4, with D perhaps matching TRBD1 (6 bases). The CDR3 runs 15 residues. V was cut by 6 bases and J by 6 bases, with 17 bases left in between. Germline V gives CDR1 SGHTA, CDR2 FQGNSA. The full variable domain, its missing parts supplied by reference TRBV7-2 and TRBJ1-4, is GAGVSQSPSNKVTEKGKDVELRCDPISGHTALYWYRQSLGQGLEFLIYFQGNSAPDKSGLPSDRFSAERTGGSVSTLTIQRTQQEDSAVYLCASSLQGGGYEKLFFGSGTQLSVL.

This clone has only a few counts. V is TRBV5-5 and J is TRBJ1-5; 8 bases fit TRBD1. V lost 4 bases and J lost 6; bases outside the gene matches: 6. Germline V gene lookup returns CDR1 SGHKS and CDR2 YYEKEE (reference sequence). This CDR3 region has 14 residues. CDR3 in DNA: TGTGCCAGCAGCGGCCAGGGGGCCGGTCAGCCCCAGCATTTT. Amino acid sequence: CASSGQGAGQPQHF.

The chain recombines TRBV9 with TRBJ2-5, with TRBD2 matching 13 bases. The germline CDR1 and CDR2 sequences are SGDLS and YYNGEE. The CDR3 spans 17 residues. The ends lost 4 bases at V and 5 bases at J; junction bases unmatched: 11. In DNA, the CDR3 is TGTGCCAGCAGCCCGAAACTAGCGGGGGGGTCCGGGGAGACCCAGTACTTC. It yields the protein CASSPKLAGGSGETQYF.

The CDR3 here is CASSQTGTGGETQYF. The CDR3 DNA reads as TGTGCCAGCAGCCAAACCGGGACTGGAGGGGAGACCCAGTACTTC. The rearrangement links TRBV7-3 to TRBJ2-5; possibly TRBD2 for D (6 bases). The V end lost 5 bases, the J end lost 5 bases, and 18 bases lay between the germline ends. Per germline, CDR1 SGHTA and CDR2 FQGTGA. CDR3 size: 15 residues.

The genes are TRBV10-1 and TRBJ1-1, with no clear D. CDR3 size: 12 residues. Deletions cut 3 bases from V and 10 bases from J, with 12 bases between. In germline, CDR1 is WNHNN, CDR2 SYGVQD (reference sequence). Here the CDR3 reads CASSESVLGAFF. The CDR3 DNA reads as TGCGCCAGCAGTGAATCTGTGCTCGGAGCTTTCTTT.

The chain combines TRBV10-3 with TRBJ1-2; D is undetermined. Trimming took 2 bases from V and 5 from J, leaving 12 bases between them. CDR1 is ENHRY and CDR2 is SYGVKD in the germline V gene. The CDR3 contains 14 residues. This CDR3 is CAISERREGYGYTF. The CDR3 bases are TGTGCCATCAGTGAGAGGCGTGAGGGTTATGGCTACACCTTC.

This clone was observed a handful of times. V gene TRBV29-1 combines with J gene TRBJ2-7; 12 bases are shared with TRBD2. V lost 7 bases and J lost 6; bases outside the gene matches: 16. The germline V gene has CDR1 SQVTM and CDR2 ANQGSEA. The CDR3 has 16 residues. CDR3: CSASFIGLAGFGEQYF. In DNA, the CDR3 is TGCAGCGCCTCATTCATAGGACTAGCGGGATTTGGCGAGCAGTACTTC.

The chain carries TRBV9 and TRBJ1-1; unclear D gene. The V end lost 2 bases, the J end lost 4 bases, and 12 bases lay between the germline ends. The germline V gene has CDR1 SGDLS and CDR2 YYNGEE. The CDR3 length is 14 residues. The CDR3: CASSVSGGGTEAFF. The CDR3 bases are TGTGCCAGCAGCGTTTCCGGCGGAGGCACTGAAGCTTTCTTT.

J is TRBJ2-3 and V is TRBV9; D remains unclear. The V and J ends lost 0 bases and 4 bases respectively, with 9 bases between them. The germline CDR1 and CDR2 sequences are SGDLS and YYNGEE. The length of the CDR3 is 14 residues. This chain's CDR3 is CASSVEVGADTQYF. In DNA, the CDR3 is TGTGCCAGCAGCGTAGAAGTAGGTGCAGATACGCAGTATTTT.

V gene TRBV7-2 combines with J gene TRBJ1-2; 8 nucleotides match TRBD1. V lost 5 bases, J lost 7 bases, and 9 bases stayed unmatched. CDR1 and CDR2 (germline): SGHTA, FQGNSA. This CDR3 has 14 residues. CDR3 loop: CASSPAGQASGYTF. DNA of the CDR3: TGTGCCAGCAGCCCCGCGGGACAGGCATCTGGCTACACCTTC.